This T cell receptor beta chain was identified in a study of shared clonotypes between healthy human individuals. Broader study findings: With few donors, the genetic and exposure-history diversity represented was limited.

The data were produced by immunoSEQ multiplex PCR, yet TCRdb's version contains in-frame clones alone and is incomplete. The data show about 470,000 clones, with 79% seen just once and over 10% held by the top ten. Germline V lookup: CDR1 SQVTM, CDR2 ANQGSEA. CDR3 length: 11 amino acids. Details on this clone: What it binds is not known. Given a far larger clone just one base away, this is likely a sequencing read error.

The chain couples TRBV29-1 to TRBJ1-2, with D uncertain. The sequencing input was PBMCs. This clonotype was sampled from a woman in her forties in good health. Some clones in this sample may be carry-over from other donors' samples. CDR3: CSESSNCGYTF. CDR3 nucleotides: TGCAGCGAGTCCTCAAACTGTGGCTACACCTTC.